The rows below give T cell receptor beta chains drawn from one sample of a study of blood T cells in healthy people across ages. TCRdb recomputed calls from the 5' RACE reads with MiXCR, one row per CDR3 protein. Counted here are fewer than 800,000 distinct CDR3 sequences, 20% to 25% occurring once; the ten biggest clones make up around 3.4%. The sequenced sample was blood. These receptors came from a man aged 70 or older in good health. Each CDR3 is given with its conserved first and last residue. The D gene is left open where the match is weak. Clone size is given for some rows only: seen once, a few or many times, or a class if the clone is expanded.

D: TRBD2
J: TRBJ2-7
size: -
V: TRBV20-1
DNA: TGCAGTGCTTCCCAAGCGGGAGGGCCGAGCGAGCAGTACTTC
CDR3: CSASQAGGPSEQYF

D: -
J: TRBJ2-1
size: many
V: TRBV29-1
DNA: TGCAGCGTTGACTGGGGAGATGGAGACAATGAGCAGTTCTTC
CDR3: CSVDWGDGDNEQFF

D: -
J: TRBJ1-4
size: few
V: TRBV21-1
DNA: TGTGCCAGCAGCAAAGCGAGGGAAACGGATGAAAAACTGTTTTTT
CDR3: CASSKARETDEKLFF

D: -
J: TRBJ2-1
size: -
V: TRBV20-1
DNA: TGCAGTGCTAGCTCCCTCAGGCTAGCCGGTTACAATGAGCAGTTCTTC
CDR3: CSASSLRLAGYNEQFF

D: -
J: TRBJ2-3
size: -
V: TRBV6-2/TRBV6-3
DNA: TGTGCCAGCAGTTACCCCCCCCGCGCCTATTTT
CDR3: CASSYPPRAYF

D: -
J: TRBJ1-2
size: few
V: TRBV12-3/TRBV12-4
DNA: TGTGCCAGCAGTTTAGCCGGGGCTGGGGGCCATGGCTACACCTTC
CDR3: CASSLAGAGGHGYTF

D: -
J: TRBJ2-1
size: few
V: TRBV20-1
DNA: TGCAGTGCTAGCCGGGACTCCCTTCCCACTGAGCAGTTCTTC
CDR3: CSASRDSLPTEQFF

D: TRBD2
J: TRBJ2-5
size: -
V: TRBV3-1
DNA: TGTGCCAGCAGCCAACAGCCCGGACTAGCGGGAGGGACCCAGTACTTC
CDR3: CASSQQPGLAGGTQYF

D: TRBD2
J: TRBJ2-3
size: once
V: TRBV20-1
DNA: TGCAGTGCTTCCGGGACTAGCGGTTCTAACATTGCAGGAGATACGCAGTATTTT
CDR3: CSASGTSGSNIAGDTQYF

D: -
J: TRBJ2-7
size: few
V: TRBV9
DNA: TGTGCCAGCAGCCCCCAAAGCCTACCATTCTACGAGCAGTACTTC
CDR3: CASSPQSLPFYEQYF

D: -
J: TRBJ2-5
size: -
V: TRBV28
DNA: TGTGCCAGCACGGTTCAAGAGACCCAGTACTTC
CDR3: CASTVQETQYF

D: TRBD1
J: TRBJ1-4
size: few
V: TRBV6-1
DNA: TGTGCCAGCAGAACTCCGGGACAGGGATGGACTAATGAAAAACTGTTTTTT
CDR3: CASRTPGQGWTNEKLFF

D: -
J: TRBJ2-5
size: few
V: TRBV20-1
DNA: TGCAGTGCTAGAGATTTGGCAAACCAAGAGACCCAGTACTTC
CDR3: CSARDLANQETQYF

D: -
J: TRBJ2-7
size: -
V: TRBV11-2
DNA: TGTGCCAGCAGCTTAGAAGTTCAGAGCGCCTACGAGCAGTACTTC
CDR3: CASSLEVQSAYEQYF

D: TRBD2
J: TRBJ2-3
size: -
V: TRBV6-2/TRBV6-3
DNA: TGTGCCAGCAGTAAAAATAGCGGGAGAACAGATACGCAGTATTTT
CDR3: CASSKNSGRTDTQYF

D: TRBD2
J: TRBJ2-2
size: -
V: TRBV29-1
DNA: TGCAGCGTTGGGGGACTAGCGAACACCGGGGAGCTGTTTTTT
CDR3: CSVGGLANTGELFF

D: -
J: TRBJ2-7
size: few
V: TRBV25-1
DNA: TGTGCGTCCCAAGATCGAACAATATCCGACGAGCAGTACTTC
CDR3: CASQDRTISDEQYF

D: -
J: TRBJ2-5
size: few
V: TRBV30
DNA: TGTGCCTTTACCGGGACGAGTGGGAAAGAGACCCAGTACTTC
CDR3: CAFTGTSGKETQYF

D: TRBD2
J: TRBJ2-3
size: few
V: TRBV11-2
DNA: TGTGCCAGCAGGGCGGGACTAGCGGGAGTTACAGATACACAGTATTTT
CDR3: CASRAGLAGVTDTQYF

D: -
J: TRBJ2-5
size: -
V: TRBV21-1
DNA: TGTGCCAGCAGCAAAGCTCTAAGGGACCAAGAGACCCAGTACTTC
CDR3: CASSKALRDQETQYF

D: -
J: TRBJ1-4
size: few
V: TRBV4-1
DNA: TGCGCCAGCAGCCCAGGACTCTCGGAAAAACTGTTTTTT
CDR3: CASSPGLSEKLFF

D: -
J: TRBJ2-7
size: -
V: TRBV21-1
DNA: TGTGCCAGCAGCGTATATCGGGACACCCAAACCTACGAGCAGTACTTC
CDR3: CASSVYRDTQTYEQYF

D: -
J: TRBJ2-7
size: -
V: TRBV5-1
DNA: TGCGCCAGCAGCTGGGACAACTACGAGCAGTACTTC
CDR3: CASSWDNYEQYF

D: -
J: TRBJ2-5
size: -
V: TRBV12-3/TRBV12-4
DNA: TGTGCCAGCAGTACCGACAGGCTCTCTCAGACCCAGTACTTC
CDR3: CASSTDRLSQTQYF

D: TRBD2
J: TRBJ2-1
size: few
V: TRBV5-1
DNA: TGCGCCAGCAGCTTGGGTTCTAGCGGGAGAGATGAGCAGTTCTTC
CDR3: CASSLGSSGRDEQFF

D: TRBD2
J: TRBJ2-1
size: few
V: TRBV6-6
DNA: TGTGCCACCGTGCTCCCGGGACTAGCGGACAATGAGCAGTTCTTC
CDR3: CATVLPGLADNEQFF

D: -
J: TRBJ2-4
size: many
V: TRBV20-1
DNA: TGCAGTGCTAGTTATCCGGGGCGCTCGAAAAACATTCAGTACTTC
CDR3: CSASYPGRSKNIQYF

D: -
J: TRBJ1-3
size: few
V: TRBV7-2
DNA: TGTGCCAGCACCCCCGGGGACGCTGGAAACACCATATATTTT
CDR3: CASTPGDAGNTIYF